This T cell receptor (beta chain) was captured in a study of cytomegalovirus exposure and HLA in healthy donors (dated by TCRdb to about 2017). The study in broad terms: According to a later analysis, the 120 validation repertoires were produced on the same platform as the approximately 620 repertoires of the first cohort. The aim of the study was to test whether cataloging public T cell receptors could identify signatures of past pathogen exposure. Besides the first cohort of more than 650 subjects, a separate validation cohort made up of 120 different subjects was used. To predict cytomegalovirus infection status, the study brought together high-throughput TCR immunosequencing, statistical association of individual TCRs with disease status, and machine learning.

CDR3 length: 12 amino acids, cysteine to phenylalanine. Just CDR3 DNA is preserved here, 36 bases in frame from base 1. From V the trimming removes 5 bases and from J it removes 4 bases, while the gene matches leave 0 bases of the junction unaccounted for. The germline V gene (reference sequence) supplies CDR1 GTSNPN and CDR2 SVGIG. About this clone: This clone's antigen is unknown. Base qualities are not provided; no much larger clone lies one nucleotide away.

Broader findings and caveats from the paper: In a later analysis, TCRs clustered in the first cohort were found to also tend to co-occur in the roughly 130 validation repertoires, with 90% to 95% of cluster scores above 0. A few of the identified cytomegalovirus-associated TCR beta chains were confirmed in vitro to be specific for cytomegalovirus antigens. Most TCR sequences were seen in very few donors, while some public TCRs were found in many individuals. The study gave a list of over 150 TCR beta chains associated with cytomegalovirus. The classifier was reported to diagnose cytomegalovirus status with high specificity and sensitivity in both the original and validation cohorts. The authors suggested that the approach could potentially be generalized to other disease states and immunological phenotypes. A later analysis had no HLA typing for the validation cohort, so co-occurrence there was scored across all 130 or so repertoires.

Separate from the roughly 700-subject first cohort, the validation cohort of 120 subjects was the group to which the donors belonged. Library method: the immunoSEQ multiplex PCR assay. In the source study's methods: To diagnose cytomegalovirus status from the catalog of TCR beta chain sequences, a statistical classification framework was built. Here the immuneACCESS table is served through TCRdb, limited to in-frame sequences with V and J called. Missing clones are a known gap in these copies; in checked studies unresolved V genes cover under half, and the rest lacks a known reason. For V, J and clone size, that table is used; D and trimming come from the DNA. Present in this sample are around 400,000 clones, approximately 90% of which were seen just once. Approximately 0.8% of the sample rests with the top ten.

This TCR was recovered from a woman between 18 and 29 years old in good health and CMV-seronegative. The sample was PBMCs. The chain is made from TRBV30 and TRBJ2-1, with 9 bases matching TRBD1. CDR3 sequence: CAWGQGYNEQFF. DNA sequence: TGTGCCTGGGGACAGGGGTACAATGAGCAGTTCTTC.